This TCR beta chain derives from a study of blood T cell repertoires in COVID-19. Worth noting for this clone: One end of the junction fails to match germline, which may point to a read error.

Here immunoSEQ multiplex PCR was the method, and the copy in TCRdb shows in-frame clones only, minus some. The sample includes 200,000 to 300,000 clones, about 87% of them seen just once. Germline values: CDR1 SGHVS, CDR2 FNYEAQ. CDR3 length equals 11 residues. Sequences were obtained from PBMCs or T cells enriched from blood (not recorded which). This TCR derives from a woman between 40 and 55 years old with acute COVID-19. This rearrangement joins TRBV7-6 to TRBJ2-3; TRBD2 aligns across 9 bases. DNA for the CDR3: TGTGCCAGGGAACGACTAGCGGAACAGGGTTTT. Protein sequence: CARERLAEQGF.